This T cell receptor beta chain appears in the sequencing data of a study of blood T cell repertoires in COVID-19. Deletions cut 4 bases from V and 7 bases from J, with 17 bases between. Germline CDR1 and CDR2: SGHDT and YYEEEE. This CDR3 contains 14 residues. Assay: immunoSEQ multiplex PCR; the TCRdb copy retains only in-frame clones and omits some. Of roughly 140,000 clones in the sample, more than 80% were seen once. The receptor was derived from a human donor in a cohort sampled during active COVID-19. Sequencing was carried out using peripheral blood. This chain links TRBV5-6 with TRBJ1-1, with D perhaps matching TRBD1 (5 bases). The CDR3 reads CASSPVGEGSEAFF. In DNA form, the CDR3 reads TGTGCCAGCAGCCCCGTCGGGGAGGGGAGTGAAGCTTTCTTT.